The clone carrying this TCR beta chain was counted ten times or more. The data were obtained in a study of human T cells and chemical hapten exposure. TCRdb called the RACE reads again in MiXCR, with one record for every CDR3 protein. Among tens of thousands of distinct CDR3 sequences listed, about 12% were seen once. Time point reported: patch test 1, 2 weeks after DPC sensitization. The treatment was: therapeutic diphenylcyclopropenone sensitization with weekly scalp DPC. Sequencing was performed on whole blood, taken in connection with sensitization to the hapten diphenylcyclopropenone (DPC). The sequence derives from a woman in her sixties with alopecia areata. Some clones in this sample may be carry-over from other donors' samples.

CDR3 amino acids: CASGPWTSGGLSYEQYF. The CDR3 region has the DNA TGTGCCAGCGGACCTTGGACTAGCGGGGGGCTCTCCTACGAGCAGTACTTC. The chain is built from TRBV7-9 and TRBJ2-7; 14 bases match TRBD2. The ends lost 8 bases at V and 0 bases at J; junction bases unmatched: 9. CDR1 and CDR2 from the germline V gene are SEHNR and FQNEAQ (reference sequence). CDR3 length: 17 amino acids.